This T cell receptor beta chain was obtained from a study of sequential checkpoint blockade in melanoma. Study as a whole: Randomization was 1:1 between first-line nivolumab→ipilimumab and ipilimumab→nivolumab. Each arm's sequence ended with maintenance nivolumab.

Treatment: randomized to nivolumab then ipilimumab (arm A) or the reverse (arm B). No patient had prior DNA-damaging chemotherapy. PBMC sorting kept live CD3+CD8+ cells without CD19 or CD56. Sequencing used immunoSEQ multiplex PCR; TCRdb keeps in-frame clones, though not all of them. The sample includes about 20,000 clones, approximately 85% of them seen just once. This CDR3 has 12 amino acids. V lost 0 bases to trimming and J lost 12 bases, with 6 bases between them. Germline CDR1 SGHVS, CDR2 FNYEAQ. This receptor was taken from a human donor with melanoma. The V call is TRBV7-6, the J call TRBJ1-6; D unclear. The sequencing here drew on CD8+ T cells sorted from blood (inferred from file names), taken from a patient given nivolumab and ipilimumab in sequence. This CDR3 reads CASSLATGPLHF. CDR3 bases: TGTGCCAGCAGCTTAGCGACGGGACCCCTCCACTTT.